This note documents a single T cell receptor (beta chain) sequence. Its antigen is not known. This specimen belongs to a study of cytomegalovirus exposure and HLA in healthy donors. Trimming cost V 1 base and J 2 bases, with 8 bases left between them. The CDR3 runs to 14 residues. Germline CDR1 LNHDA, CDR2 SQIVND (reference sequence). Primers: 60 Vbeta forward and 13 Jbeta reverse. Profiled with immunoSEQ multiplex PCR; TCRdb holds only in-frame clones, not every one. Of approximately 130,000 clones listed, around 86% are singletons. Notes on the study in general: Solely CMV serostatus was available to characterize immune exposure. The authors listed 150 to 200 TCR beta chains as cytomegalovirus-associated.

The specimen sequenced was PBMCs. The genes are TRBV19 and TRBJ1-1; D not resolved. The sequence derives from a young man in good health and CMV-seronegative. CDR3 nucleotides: TGTGCCAGTAGTATAGTCGGAGATAACACTGAAGCTTTCTTT. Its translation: CASSIVGDNTEAFF.